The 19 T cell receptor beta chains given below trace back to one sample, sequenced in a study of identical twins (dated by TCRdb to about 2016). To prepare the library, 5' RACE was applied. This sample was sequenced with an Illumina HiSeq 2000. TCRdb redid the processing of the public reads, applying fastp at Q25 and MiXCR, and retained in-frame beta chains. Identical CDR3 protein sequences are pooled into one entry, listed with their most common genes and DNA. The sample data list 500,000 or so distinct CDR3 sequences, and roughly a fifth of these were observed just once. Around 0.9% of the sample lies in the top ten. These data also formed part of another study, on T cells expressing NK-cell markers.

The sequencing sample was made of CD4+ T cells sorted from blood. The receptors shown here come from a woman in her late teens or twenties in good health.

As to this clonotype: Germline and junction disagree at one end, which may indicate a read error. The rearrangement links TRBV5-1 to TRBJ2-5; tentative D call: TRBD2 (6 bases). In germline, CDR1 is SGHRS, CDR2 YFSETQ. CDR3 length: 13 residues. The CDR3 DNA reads TGTGCCAGCAGCTTGGTAGCGGAAGAGACCCAGTACTTC. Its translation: CASSLVAEETQYF. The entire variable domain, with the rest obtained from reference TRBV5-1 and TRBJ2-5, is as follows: KAGVTQTPRYLIKTRGQQVTLSCSPISGHRSVSWYQQTPGQGLQFLFEYFSETQRNKGNFPGRFSGRQFSNSRSEMNVSTLELGDSALYLCASSLVAEETQYFGPGTRLLVL.

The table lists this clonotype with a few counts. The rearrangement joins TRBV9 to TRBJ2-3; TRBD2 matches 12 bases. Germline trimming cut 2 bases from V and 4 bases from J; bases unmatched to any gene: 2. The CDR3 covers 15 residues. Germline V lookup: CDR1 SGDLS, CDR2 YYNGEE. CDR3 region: CASSVTSGSPDTQYF. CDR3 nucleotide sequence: TGTGCCAGCAGCGTGACTAGCGGGAGCCCAGATACGCAGTATTTT.

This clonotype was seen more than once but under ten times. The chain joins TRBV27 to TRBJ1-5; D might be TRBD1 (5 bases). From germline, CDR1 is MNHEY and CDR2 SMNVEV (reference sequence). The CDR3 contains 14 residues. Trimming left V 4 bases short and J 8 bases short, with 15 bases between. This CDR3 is CASSSTGQFKPQHF. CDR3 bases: TGTGCCAGCAGTTCTACAGGACAATTCAAGCCCCAGCATTTT.

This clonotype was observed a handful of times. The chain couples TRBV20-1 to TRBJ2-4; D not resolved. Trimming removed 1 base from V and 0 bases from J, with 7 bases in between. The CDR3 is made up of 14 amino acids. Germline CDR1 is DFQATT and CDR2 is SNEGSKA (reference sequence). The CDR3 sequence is CSARVGPAKNIQYF. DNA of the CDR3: TGCAGTGCTAGAGTTGGGCCAGCCAAAAACATTCAGTACTTC.

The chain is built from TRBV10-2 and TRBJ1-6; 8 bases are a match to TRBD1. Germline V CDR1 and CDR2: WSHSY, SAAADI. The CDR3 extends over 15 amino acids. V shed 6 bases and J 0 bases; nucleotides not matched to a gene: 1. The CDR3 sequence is CASRGQVSYNSPLHF. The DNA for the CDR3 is TGCGCCAGCAGGGGACAGGTCTCCTATAATTCACCCCTCCACTTT.

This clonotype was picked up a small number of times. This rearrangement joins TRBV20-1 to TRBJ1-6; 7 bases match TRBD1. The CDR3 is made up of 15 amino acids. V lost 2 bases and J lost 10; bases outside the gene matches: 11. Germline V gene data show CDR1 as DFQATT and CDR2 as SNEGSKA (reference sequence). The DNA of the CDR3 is TGCAGTGCTAGACTCCGGGACAGAAAAAGATCACCCCTCCACTTT. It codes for CSARLRDRKRSPLHF.

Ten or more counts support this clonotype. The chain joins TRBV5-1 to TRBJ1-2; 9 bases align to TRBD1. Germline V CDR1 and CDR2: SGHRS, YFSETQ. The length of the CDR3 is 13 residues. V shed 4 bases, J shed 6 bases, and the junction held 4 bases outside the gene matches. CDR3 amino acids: CASSPGQGHGYTF. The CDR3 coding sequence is TGCGCCAGCAGCCCGGGACAGGGACATGGCTACACCTTC.

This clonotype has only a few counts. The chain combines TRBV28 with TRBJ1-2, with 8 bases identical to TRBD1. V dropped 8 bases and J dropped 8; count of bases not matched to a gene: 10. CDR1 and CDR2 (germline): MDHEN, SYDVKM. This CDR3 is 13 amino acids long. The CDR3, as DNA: TGTGCCAGCGGGACGGACAGGGAAAGGGGCTACACCTTC. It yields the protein CASGTDRERGYTF.

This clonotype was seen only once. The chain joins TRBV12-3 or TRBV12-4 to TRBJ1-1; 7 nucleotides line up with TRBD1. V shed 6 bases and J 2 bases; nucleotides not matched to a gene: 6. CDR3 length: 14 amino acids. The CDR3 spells CASSSDRANTEAFF. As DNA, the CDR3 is TGTGCCAGCAGCTCCGACAGGGCAAACACTGAAGCTTTCTTT.

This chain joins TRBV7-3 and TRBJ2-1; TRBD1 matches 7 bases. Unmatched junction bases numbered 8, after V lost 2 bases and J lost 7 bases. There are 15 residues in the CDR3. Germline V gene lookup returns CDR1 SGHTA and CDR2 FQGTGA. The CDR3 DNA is TGTGCCAGCAGCTTATTTCAGGGGGATATTAATGAGCAGTTCTTC. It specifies CASSLFQGDINEQFF.

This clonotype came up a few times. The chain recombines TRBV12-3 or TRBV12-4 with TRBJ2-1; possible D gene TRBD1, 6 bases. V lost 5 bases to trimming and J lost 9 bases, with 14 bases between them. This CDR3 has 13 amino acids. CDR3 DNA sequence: TGTGCCAGCAGTAAACAGGGTGACGGTGAGCAGTTCTTC. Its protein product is CASSKQGDGEQFF.

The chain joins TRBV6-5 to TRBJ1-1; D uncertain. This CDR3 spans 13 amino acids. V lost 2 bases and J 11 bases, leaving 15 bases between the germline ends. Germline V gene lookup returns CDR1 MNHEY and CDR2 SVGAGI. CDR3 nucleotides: TGTGCCAGCAGTTACGGGTGGGCGTCCTTCGCTTTCTTT. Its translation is CASSYGWASFAFF.

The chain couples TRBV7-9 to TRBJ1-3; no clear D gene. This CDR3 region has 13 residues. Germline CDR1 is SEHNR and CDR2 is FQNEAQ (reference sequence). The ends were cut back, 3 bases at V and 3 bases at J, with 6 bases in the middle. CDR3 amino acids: CASSLYGGNTIYF. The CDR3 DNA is TGTGCCAGCAGCTTGTACGGTGGAAACACCATATATTTT.

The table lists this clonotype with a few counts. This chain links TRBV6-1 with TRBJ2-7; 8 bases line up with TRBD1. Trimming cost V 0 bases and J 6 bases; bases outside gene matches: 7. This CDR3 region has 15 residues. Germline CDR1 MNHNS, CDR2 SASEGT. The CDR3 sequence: CASSEARTGLSEQYF. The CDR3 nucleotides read TGTGCCAGCAGTGAAGCACGGACAGGGTTGAGCGAGCAGTACTTC.

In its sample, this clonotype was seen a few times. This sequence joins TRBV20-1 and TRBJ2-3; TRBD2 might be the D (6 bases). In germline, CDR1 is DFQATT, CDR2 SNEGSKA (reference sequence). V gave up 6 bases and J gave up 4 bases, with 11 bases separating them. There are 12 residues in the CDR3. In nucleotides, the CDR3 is TGCAGTGCCGCGACTAGGGCAGATACGCAGTATTTT. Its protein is CSAATRADTQYF.

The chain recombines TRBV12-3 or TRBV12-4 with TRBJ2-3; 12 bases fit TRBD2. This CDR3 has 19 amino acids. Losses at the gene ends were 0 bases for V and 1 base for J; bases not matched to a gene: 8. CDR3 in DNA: TGTGCCAGCAGTTTAGCTCCCGCTCGACTAGCGGGGGGCACAGATACGCAGTATTTT. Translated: CASSLAPARLAGGTDTQYF.

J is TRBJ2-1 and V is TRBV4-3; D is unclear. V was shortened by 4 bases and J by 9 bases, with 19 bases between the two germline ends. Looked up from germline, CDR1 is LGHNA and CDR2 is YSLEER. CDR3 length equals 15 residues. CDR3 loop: CASSLEIASPGEQFF. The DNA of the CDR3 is TGCGCCAGCAGCCTCGAAATCGCATCGCCAGGTGAGCAGTTCTTC.

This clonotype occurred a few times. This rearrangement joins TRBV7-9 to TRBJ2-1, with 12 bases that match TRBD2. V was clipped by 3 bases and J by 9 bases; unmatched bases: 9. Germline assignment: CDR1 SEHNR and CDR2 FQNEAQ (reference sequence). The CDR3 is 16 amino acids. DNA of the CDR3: TGTGCCAGCAGCTTTTCGACTAGCGGGAGTAGGGGTGAGCAGTTCTTC. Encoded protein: CASSFSTSGSRGEQFF.

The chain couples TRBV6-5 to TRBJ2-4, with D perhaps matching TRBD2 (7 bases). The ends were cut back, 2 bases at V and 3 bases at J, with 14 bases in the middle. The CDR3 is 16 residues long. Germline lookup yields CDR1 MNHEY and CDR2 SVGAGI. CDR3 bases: TGTGCCAGCAGTTACCGAGGGGGGGAGGTCAAAAACATTCAGTACTTC. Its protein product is CASSYRGGEVKNIQYF.